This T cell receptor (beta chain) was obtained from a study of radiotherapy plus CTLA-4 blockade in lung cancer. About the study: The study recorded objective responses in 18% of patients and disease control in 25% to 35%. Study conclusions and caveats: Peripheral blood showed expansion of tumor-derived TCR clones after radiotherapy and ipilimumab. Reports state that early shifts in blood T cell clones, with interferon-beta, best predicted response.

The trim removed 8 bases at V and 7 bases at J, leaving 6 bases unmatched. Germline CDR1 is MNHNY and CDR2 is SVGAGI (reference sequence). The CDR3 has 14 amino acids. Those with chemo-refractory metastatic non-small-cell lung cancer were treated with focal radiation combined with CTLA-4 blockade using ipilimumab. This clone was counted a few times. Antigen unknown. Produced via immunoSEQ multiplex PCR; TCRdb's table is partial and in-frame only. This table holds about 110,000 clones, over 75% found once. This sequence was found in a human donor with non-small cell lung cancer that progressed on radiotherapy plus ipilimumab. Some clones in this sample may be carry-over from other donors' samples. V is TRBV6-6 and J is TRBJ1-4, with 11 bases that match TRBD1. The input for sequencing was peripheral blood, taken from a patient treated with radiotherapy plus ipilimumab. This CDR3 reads CASQQDRGREKLFF. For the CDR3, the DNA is TGTGCCAGCCAACAGGACAGGGGGCGTGAAAAACTGTTTTTT.